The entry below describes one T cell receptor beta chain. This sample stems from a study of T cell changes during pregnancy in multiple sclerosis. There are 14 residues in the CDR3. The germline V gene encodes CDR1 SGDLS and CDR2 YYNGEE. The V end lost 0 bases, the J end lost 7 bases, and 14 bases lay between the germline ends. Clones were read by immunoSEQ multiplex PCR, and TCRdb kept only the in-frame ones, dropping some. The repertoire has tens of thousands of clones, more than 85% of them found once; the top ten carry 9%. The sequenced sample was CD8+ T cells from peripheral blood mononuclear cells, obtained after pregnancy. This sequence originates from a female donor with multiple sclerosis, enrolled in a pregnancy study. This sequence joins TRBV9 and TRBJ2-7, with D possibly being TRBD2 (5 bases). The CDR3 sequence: CASSVGRGVGEQYF. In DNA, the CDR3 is TGTGCCAGCAGCGTAGGTCGGGGTGTGGGGGAGCAGTACTTC.